A single sample is the source of the 17 T cell receptor beta chains below, sequenced in a study of CD8 T cells in ankylosing spondylitis. TCRdb fed the 5' RACE reads into MiXCR, producing one record per CDR3 protein. The sample consists of 300,000 to 350,000 distinct CDR3 sequences, approximately 15% of them appearing once. Material: blood, either unsorted or a sorted T cell fraction (not recorded which). These TCRs come from a male donor with ankylosing spondylitis or in good health (not recorded which).

In this sample, this clonotype turned up a few times. This sequence joins TRBV4-1 and TRBJ1-5; 8 bases are shared with TRBD1. Germline-derived CDR1 and CDR2 are MGHRA and YSYEKL. With V trimmed by 1 base and J by 7 bases, 0 bases remained unmatched. The CDR3 is made up of 13 amino acids. This CDR3 reads CASSQAGGQPQHF. CDR3 DNA sequence: TGCGCCAGCAGCCAAGCAGGGGGCCAGCCCCAGCATTTT.

This clonotype appeared a few times. The chain has TRBV20-1 and TRBJ2-3; a possible D gene is TRBD2 (5 bases). The germline CDR1 and CDR2 sequences are DFQATT and SNEGSKA (reference sequence). This CDR3 region has 13 residues. V gave up 5 bases and J gave up 1 base, with 10 bases separating them. CDR3 amino acids: CSAPAGGTDTQYF. CDR3 nucleotides: TGCAGTGCTCCGGCGGGCGGCACAGATACGCAGTATTTT.

The chain joins TRBV27 to TRBJ1-1; 7 nucleotides line up with TRBD1. CDR3 length equals 14 residues. CDR1 and CDR2 from the germline V gene are MNHEY and SMNVEV (reference sequence). V trimming: 8 bases; J trimming: 5 bases; junction bases outside the gene matches: 11. This CDR3 is CASRRVKGATEAFF. CDR3 DNA sequence: TGTGCCAGCCGCCGGGTGAAGGGGGCGACTGAAGCTTTCTTT.

The gene calls are TRBV20-1 and TRBJ2-1; 12 bases line up with TRBD2. Losses at the gene ends were 3 bases for V and 5 bases for J; bases not matched to a gene: 2. This CDR3 has 14 amino acids. Germline CDR1 and CDR2: DFQATT and SNEGSKA (reference sequence). CDR3 bases: TGCAGTGCTAGTGGACTAGCGGGAAACAATGAGCAGTTCTTC. As protein: CSASGLAGNNEQFF.

This clonotype was seen a few times. This chain links TRBV10-3 with TRBJ2-2; 8 positions match TRBD2. The CDR3 is 16 residues long. CDR1 and CDR2 (germline): ENHRY, SYGVKD. The V gene end was trimmed by 2 bases and the J gene end by 0 bases; junction bases not matched to a gene: 2. CDR3 sequence reads: CAISENGGANTGELFF. The DNA for the CDR3 is TGTGCCATCAGTGAGAACGGGGGGGCGAACACCGGGGAGCTGTTTTTT.

This clonotype occurred a few times. The genes are TRBV4-2 and TRBJ2-5; 9 bases are shared with TRBD1. The CDR3 has 15 residues. Germline trimming cut 1 base from V and 3 bases from J; bases unmatched to any gene: 3. CDR1 and CDR2 (germline): LGHNA, YNFKEQ. DNA for the CDR3: TGTGCCAGCAGCCAAGGGGACAGGGAAGAAGAGACCCAGTACTTC. Translating it yields CASSQGDREEETQYF.

The chain combines TRBV7-9 with TRBJ1-3; TRBD1 matches at 7 bases. V lost 5 bases to trimming and J lost 0 bases; unmatched junction nucleotides: 7. CDR1 is SEHNR, CDR2 FQNEAQ, per germline (reference sequence). This CDR3 region has 16 residues. Here the CDR3 reads CASSTGAIHSGNTIYF. Here the CDR3 DNA reads TGTGCCAGCAGCACAGGGGCTATCCACTCTGGAAACACCATATATTTT.

There are a few counts of this clonotype. The genes are TRBV12-3 or TRBV12-4 and TRBJ1-2, with unresolved D. CDR3 size: 13 residues. Trimming shortened V by 8 bases and J by 3 bases, and 13 bases separated the two germline ends. CDR3 residues: CASASAGDYGYTF. The CDR3 DNA is TGTGCCAGCGCCTCGGCGGGTGACTATGGCTACACCTTC.

The chain has TRBV9 and TRBJ2-1, with 7 nucleotides matching TRBD1. With 4 bases clipped from V and 6 bases from J, the junction kept 7 bases outside the gene matches. The CDR3 is 14 amino acids. Germline CDR1 reads SGDLS; CDR2 reads YYNGEE. The DNA for the CDR3 is TGTGCCAGCAGCTTTCGACAGGGCGGCAATGAGCAGTTCTTC. Its translation is CASSFRQGGNEQFF. Together with reference TRBV9 and TRBJ2-1, the CDR3 gives the full variable domain: DSGVTQTPKHLITATGQRVTLRCSPRSGDLSVYWYQQSLDQGLQFLIQYYNGEERAKGNILERFSAQQFPDLHSELNLSSLELGDSALYFCASSFRQGGNEQFFGPGTRLTVL.

The rearrangement links TRBV5-1 to TRBJ2-1; D unresolved. The V gene lost 4 bases and the J gene lost 7 bases, with 12 bases spanning the gap. Germline values: CDR1 SGHRS, CDR2 YFSETQ. This CDR3 has 13 amino acids. CDR3: CASSRTVGNEQFF. DNA for the CDR3: TGCGCCAGCAGCCGGACCGTGGGAAATGAGCAGTTCTTC.

J is TRBJ2-7 and V is TRBV18, with 8 bases identical to TRBD1. This CDR3 has 14 residues. Germline V gives CDR1 KGHSH, CDR2 LQKENI. With 3 bases clipped from V and 4 bases from J, the junction kept 5 bases outside the gene matches. The CDR3 loop is CASSPGQEFYEQYF. The CDR3 DNA is TGTGCCAGCTCACCGGGACAGGAGTTTTACGAGCAGTACTTC.

This clonotype was observed at least ten times. V gene TRBV6-1 combines with J gene TRBJ1-2; 10 bases line up with TRBD1. Germline loops: CDR1 MNHNS, CDR2 SASEGT. The CDR3 loop spans 16 amino acids. V lost 6 bases and J lost 8; bases outside the gene matches: 15. Here the CDR3 reads CASRTGQGLVSSGYTF. DNA of the CDR3: TGTGCCAGCAGAACGGGACAGGGGCTCGTATCGAGCGGCTACACCTTC.

This clonotype has a handful of counts. The chain joins TRBV25-1 to TRBJ1-2, with a weak D call TRBD1 (5 bases). CDR1 is MGHDK, CDR2 SYGVNS, per germline. This CDR3 is built from 15 residues. Trimming left V 6 bases short and J 1 base short, with 15 bases between. CDR3 bases: TGTGCCAGCAGCGGGGCAGAGCCTCTTAACTATGGCTACACCTTC. It specifies CASSGAEPLNYGYTF.

Comment on this clonotype: A much larger clonotype is one base distant, so this may be a read error. The V call is TRBV12-3 or TRBV12-4, the J call TRBJ2-5, with D possibly being TRBD1 or TRBD2 (6 bases each). Trimming took off 9 bases at V and 4 bases at J, with 27 bases between the two ends. This CDR3 has 17 amino acids. CDR3: CARSWGSSTRGAETQYF. The CDR3 DNA sequence: TGTGCCAGAAGCTGGGGCTCATCAACTAGGGGGGCAGAGACCCAGTACTTC.

The rearrangement links TRBV27 to TRBJ1-5; D possibly corresponds to TRBD1 (5 bases). CDR1 and CDR2 from the germline V gene are MNHEY and SMNVEV (reference sequence). This CDR3 comprises 16 residues. Trimming left V 2 bases short and J 0 bases short, with 11 bases between. CDR3 residues: CASSLKGTPSNQPQHF. The CDR3 DNA reads as TGTGCCAGCAGTTTAAAAGGGACTCCTAGCAATCAGCCCCAGCATTTT.

This clonotype came up a few times. The chain employs TRBV18 and TRBJ2-7; D is unclear. The CDR3 spans 14 residues. The V and J ends lost 3 bases and 0 bases respectively, with 9 bases between them. Germline V gene data show CDR1 as KGHSH and CDR2 as LQKENI. The CDR3 sequence is CASSPDGPSYEQYF. In nucleotides, the CDR3 is TGTGCCAGCTCACCGGACGGTCCCTCCTACGAGCAGTACTTC.

As DNA, the CDR3 is TGTGCCAGCAGCTTAGACGGCCCGGCCAACGTCCTGACTTTC. Translation gives CASSLDGPANVLTF. The chain has TRBV7-9 and TRBJ2-6; no clear D. In germline, CDR1 is SEHNR, CDR2 FQNEAQ (reference sequence). This CDR3 spans 14 amino acids. V was shortened by 1 base and J by 6 bases, with 7 bases between the two germline ends. Using reference TRBV7-9 and TRBJ2-6 for the parts outside the CDR3, the full variable domain is DTGVSQNPRHKITKRGQNVTFRCDPISEHNRLYWYRQTLGQGPEFLTYFQNEAQLEKSRLLSDRFSAERPKGSFSTLEIQRTEQGDSAMYLCASSLDGPANVLTFGAGSRLTVL.